The clone carrying this T cell receptor beta chain occurred many times. TCRdb re-analyzed the PCR reads using MiXCR. The data hold more than 10,000 clones, with 31% observed a single time. This CDR3 is built from 14 residues. CDR1 is DFQATT and CDR2 is SNEGSKA in the germline V gene (reference sequence). V dropped 6 bases and J dropped 3; count of bases not matched to a gene: 9. This sample is drawn from a study of metastatic and nonmetastatic thyroid tumors. Every patient was untreated before thyroid surgery. This clonotype was sampled from a male donor with papillary thyroid cancer or a benign thyroid nodule (not recorded which). Some clones in this sample may be carry-over from other donors' samples. The material sequenced was tumor tissue. The rearrangement links TRBV20-1 to TRBJ1-1, with 8 bases fitting TRBD1. For the CDR3, the DNA is TGCAGTGCGGACTCAGGGGGCTTGTACACTGAAGCTTTCTTT. As protein: CSADSGGLYTEAFF.